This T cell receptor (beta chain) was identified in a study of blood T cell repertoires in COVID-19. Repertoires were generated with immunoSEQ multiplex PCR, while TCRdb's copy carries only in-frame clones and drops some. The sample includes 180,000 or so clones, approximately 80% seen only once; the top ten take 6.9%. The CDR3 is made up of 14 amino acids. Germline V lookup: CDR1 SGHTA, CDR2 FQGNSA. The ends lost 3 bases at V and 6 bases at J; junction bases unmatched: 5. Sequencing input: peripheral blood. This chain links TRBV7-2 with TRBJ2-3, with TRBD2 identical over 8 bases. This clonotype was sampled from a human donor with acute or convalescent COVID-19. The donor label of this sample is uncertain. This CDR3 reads CASSLTRGGDTQYF. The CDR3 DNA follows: TGTGCCAGCAGCTTGACCCGGGGGGGGGATACGCAGTATTTT.